The TCR beta chain described here comes from a study of T cell repertoires in cytomegalovirus infection. Whole-study context: Both a matching HLA type and CMV infection were indicated by public TCR beta signatures. Findings of the study overall: Dominating the ex vivo response were HLA-C-restricted CMV-specific TCR beta clonotypes.

Notes on this clonotype: Its antigen remains unidentified.

Germline V gene data show CDR1 as SGHNT and CDR2 as YYREEE (reference sequence). The CDR3 is 14 amino acids. The germline V and J ends were trimmed by 1 base and 1 base, with 9 bases remaining between them. In TCRdb, the reads were re-called with MiXCR into one record per CDR3 protein. The data contain 400,000 or so distinct CDR3 sequences, 15% to 20% of them seen just once; the ten biggest clones take up approximately 10%. The V and J genes are TRBV5-4 and TRBJ2-7; D is perhaps TRBD2 (5 bases). This receptor was taken from a human donor in good health (CMV status not recorded). Some clones in this sample may be carry-over from other donors' samples. Sequences were obtained from PBMCs. The CDR3 nucleotides are TGTGCCAGCAGCTTGCAAGCGGCATCCTACGAGCAGTACTTC. Protein sequence: CASSLQAASYEQYF. Full variable domain (missing parts from reference TRBV5-4 and TRBJ2-7): ETGVTQSPTHLIKTRGQQVTLRCSSQSGHNTVSWYQQALGQGPQFIFQYYREEENGRGNFPPRFSGLQFPNYSSELNVNALELDDSALYLCASSLQAASYEQYFGPGTRLTVT.